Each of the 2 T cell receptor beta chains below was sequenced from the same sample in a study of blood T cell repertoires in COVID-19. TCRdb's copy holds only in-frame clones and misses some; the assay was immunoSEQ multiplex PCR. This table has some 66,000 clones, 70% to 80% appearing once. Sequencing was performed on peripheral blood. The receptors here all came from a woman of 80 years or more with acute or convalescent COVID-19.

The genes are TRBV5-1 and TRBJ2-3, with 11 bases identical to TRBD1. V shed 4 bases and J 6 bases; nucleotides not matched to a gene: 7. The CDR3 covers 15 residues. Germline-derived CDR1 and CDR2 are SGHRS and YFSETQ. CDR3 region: CASSPGQGAVDTQYF. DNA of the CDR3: TGCGCCAGCAGCCCAGGACAGGGGGCGGTGGATACGCAGTATTTT. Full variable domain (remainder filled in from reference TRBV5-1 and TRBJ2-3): KAGVTQTPRYLIKTRGQQVTLSCSPISGHRSVSWYQQTPGQGLQFLFEYFSETQRNKGNFPGRFSGRQFSNSRSEMNVSTLELGDSALYLCASSPGQGAVDTQYFGPGTRLTVL.

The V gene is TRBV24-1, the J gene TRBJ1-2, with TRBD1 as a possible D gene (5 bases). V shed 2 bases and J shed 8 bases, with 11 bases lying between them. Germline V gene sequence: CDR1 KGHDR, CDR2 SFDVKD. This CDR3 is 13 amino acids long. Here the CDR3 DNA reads TGTGCCACCAGTGATTCCAGGGTGCAAGGCTACACCTTC. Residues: CATSDSRVQGYTF.